These 27 T cell receptor beta chains came from one sample sequenced in a study of T cell responses to AZD1222 COVID-19 vaccine. Data came from immunoSEQ multiplex PCR; TCRdb stores just in-frame clones and leaves some out. The data contain 150,000 or so clones, about nine tenths of them singletons. This sample comprised peripheral blood, obtained on day 0 of AZD1222 vaccination. The source of these receptors is an adult in good health.

The chain employs TRBV7-9 and TRBJ2-7; possible D gene TRBD2, 6 bases. V was pared by 1 base and J by 9 bases, with 19 bases between. From germline, CDR1 is SEHNR and CDR2 FQNEAQ (reference sequence). The length of the CDR3 is 15 residues. The CDR3 DNA reads TGTGCCAGCAGCTTAGGGGTCGGCACGACGGGAGCGCAGTACTTC. It yields the protein CASSLGVGTTGAQYF.

This rearrangement joins TRBV27 to TRBJ2-7, with a weak D call TRBD2 (6 bases). Germline-derived CDR1 and CDR2 are MNHEY and SMNVEV (reference sequence). The CDR3 consists of 16 residues. Trimming took 0 bases from V and 6 from J, leaving 18 bases between them. The CDR3 bases are TGTGCCAGCAGTTTATCATCGGGAGTCTTACCTCGCGAGCAGTACTTC. Protein product: CASSLSSGVLPREQYF.

The chain links TRBV5-8 to TRBJ2-1; D is undetermined. CDR3 length equals 11 residues. Germline V CDR1 and CDR2: SGHTS, YDEGEE. The ends were cut back, 3 bases at V and 6 bases at J, with 4 bases in the middle. CDR3 in amino acids: CASSSPNEQFF. CDR3 nucleotide sequence: TGTGCCAGCAGCTCCCCCAATGAGCAGTTCTTC.

The chain carries TRBV7-6 and TRBJ1-5; TRBD1 matches at 7 bases. V lost 4 bases, J lost 5 bases, and 8 bases stayed unmatched. The CDR3 has 15 residues. Germline-derived CDR1 and CDR2 are SGHVS and FNYEAQ. CDR3 region: CASSYDRERDQPQHF. The CDR3 region has the DNA TGTGCCAGCAGCTACGACAGGGAGAGGGATCAGCCCCAGCATTTT.

The V gene is TRBV2, the J gene TRBJ1-2, with a tentative D call TRBD1 (5 bases). CDR3 size: 15 residues. V gave up 5 bases and J gave up 3 bases, with 16 bases separating them. Germline V CDR1 and CDR2: SNHLY, FYNNEI. The DNA for the CDR3 is TGTGCCAGCAGTAAATCAGGGATCGGGGACTATGGCTACACCTTC. Its protein product is CASSKSGIGDYGYTF. The variable domain in full, completed from reference TRBV2 and TRBJ1-2, reads EPEVTQTPSHQVTQMGQEVILRCVPISNHLYFYWYRQILGQKVEFLVSFYNNEISEKSEIFDDQFSVERPDGSNFTLKIRSTKLEDSAMYFCASSKSGIGDYGYTFGSGTRLTVV.

As to this clone: Different DNA sequences within this sample yield the same CDR3. The rearrangement links TRBV9 to TRBJ2-3; 10 bases line up with TRBD2. CDR1 SGDLS and CDR2 YYNGEE come from the germline V gene. The CDR3 is 14 amino acids. V was pared by 3 bases and J by 3 bases, with 1 base of the junction left unmatched. CDR3 DNA: TGTGCCAGCAGCGCTAGCGGGGGAACAGATACGCAGTATTTT. Residues: CASSASGGTDTQYF.

CDR3 loop: CASSITRGGGNTEAFF. CDR3 coding DNA: TGTGCCAGTAGTATCACCAGGGGAGGTGGGAACACTGAAGCTTTCTTT. The chain has TRBV19 and TRBJ1-1, with D possibly matching TRBD1 (6 bases). CDR1 and CDR2 from the germline V gene are LNHDA and SQIVND (reference sequence). The CDR3 loop spans 16 amino acids. Between the trimmed V and J ends, which lost 3 bases and 1 base, there was a span of 15 bases.

The chain combines TRBV7-3 with TRBJ1-6, with D possibly being TRBD1 (5 bases). The germline gives CDR1 SGHTA, CDR2 FQGTGA. CDR3 length: 14 amino acids. V was shortened by 0 bases and J by 7 bases, with 7 bases between the two germline ends. CDR3 in amino acids: CASSLTGENSPLHF. The CDR3 nucleotides read TGTGCCAGCAGCTTAACAGGGGAGAATTCACCCCTCCACTTT. Looking up the rest from reference TRBV7-3 and TRBJ1-6 gives the full variable domain: GAGVSQTPSNKVTEKGKYVELRCDPISGHTALYWYRQSLGQGPEFLIYFQGTGAADDSGLPNDRFFAVRPEGSVSTLKIQRTERGDSAVYLCASSLTGENSPLHFGNGTRLTVT.

This clone appeared a single time. The rearrangement links TRBV6-1 to TRBJ1-5, with a possible D match to TRBD1 (6 bases). Between the trimmed V and J ends, which lost 3 bases and 0 bases, there was a span of 9 bases. Germline V gives CDR1 MNHNS, CDR2 SASEGT. This CDR3 spans 15 amino acids. The CDR3 nucleotides are TGTGCCAGCAGTGACAGGGGATATAGCAATCAGCCCCAGCATTTT. Its protein product is CASSDRGYSNQPQHF.

The chain couples TRBV5-4 to TRBJ1-2, with TRBD1 matching 9 bases. The germline gives CDR1 SGHNT, CDR2 YYREEE (reference sequence). After removal of 3 bases from V and 4 bases from J, the junction contained 7 bases not matched to a gene. The length of the CDR3 is 15 residues. In nucleotides, the CDR3 is TGTGCCAGCAGCTCCCACGGACAGGGGAGCTATGGCTACACCTTC. Its protein is CASSSHGQGSYGYTF. The full variable domain, in which reference TRBV5-4 and TRBJ1-2 provide the parts outside the CDR3, is ETGVTQSPTHLIKTRGQQVTLRCSSQSGHNTVSWYQQALGQGPQFIFQYYREEENGRGNFPPRFSGLQFPNYSSELNVNALELDDSALYLCASSSHGQGSYGYTFGSGTRLTVV.

This clone was counted a single time. This chain links TRBV28 with TRBJ1-3, with a tentative D call TRBD1 (6 bases). The germline V gene has CDR1 MDHEN and CDR2 SYDVKM. The CDR3 is 15 amino acids. Trimming left V 3 bases short and J 1 base short, with 10 bases between. This chain's CDR3 is CASSFFDRSGNTIYF. In DNA, the CDR3 is TGTGCCAGCAGTTTTTTCGACAGGTCTGGAAACACCATATATTTT.

The J gene is TRBJ2-2, the V gene TRBV5-4; 12 bases agree with TRBD2. J lost 4 bases, V lost 3 bases, and 1 base had no gene match. This CDR3 spans 15 amino acids. CDR1 is SGHNT and CDR2 is YYREEE in the germline V gene (reference sequence). This CDR3 reads CASSSGLAGTGELFF. The CDR3 DNA is TGTGCCAGCAGCTCGGGACTAGCGGGCACCGGGGAGCTGTTTTTT.

Note on this clone: Additional DNA sequences in this sample encode the identical CDR3. This sequence joins TRBV6-5 and TRBJ2-5; 11 bases are a match to TRBD1. CDR3 length: 15 amino acids. Trimming at V came to 0 bases and at J to 5 bases, leaving 2 bases not matched to a gene. From germline, CDR1 is MNHEY and CDR2 SVGAGI. The CDR3 here is CASSYSGTGGETQYF. CDR3 nucleotide sequence: TGTGCCAGCAGTTACTCCGGGACAGGGGGGGAGACCCAGTACTTC.

The gene calls are TRBV27 and TRBJ1-1; possible D gene TRBD1, 5 bases. This CDR3 region has 17 residues. Deletions cut 5 bases from V and 0 bases from J, with 19 bases between. Germline loops: CDR1 MNHEY, CDR2 SMNVEV (reference sequence). CDR3 DNA sequence: TGTGCCAGCAGTCACCCGACAGAGGGTGAAATGAACACTGAAGCTTTCTTT. Encoded protein: CASSHPTEGEMNTEAFF.

This chain joins TRBV4-2 and TRBJ2-7, with TRBD1 identical over 12 bases. CDR1 LGHNA and CDR2 YNFKEQ come from the germline V gene. The CDR3 length is 15 residues. The ends lost 2 bases at V and 4 bases at J; junction bases unmatched: 3. The CDR3 nucleotides read TGTGCCAGCAGCCAAAGGGACAGGGGGCCTTACGAGCAGTACTTC. Translating gives CASSQRDRGPYEQYF.

V usage is TRBV6-6 and J usage is TRBJ1-2; the match to TRBD1 covers 8 bases. Germline values: CDR1 MNHNY, CDR2 SVGAGI (reference sequence). The CDR3 totals 14 residues. The junction had 6 bases not matched to a gene; V was cut back by 6 bases and J by 3 bases. The CDR3 spells CASSATGVDYGYTF. CDR3 sequence (DNA): TGTGCCAGCAGCGCGACAGGGGTCGACTATGGCTACACCTTC.

This clone was seen a single time. This rearrangement joins TRBV7-2 to TRBJ1-3; D remains unclear. Germline CDR1 reads SGHTA; CDR2 reads FQGNSA. CDR3 length: 17 amino acids. The ends were cut back, 5 bases at V and 0 bases at J, with 17 bases in the middle. The CDR3 loop is CASSAIDGSSSGNTIYF. CDR3 sequence (DNA): TGTGCCAGCAGCGCTATTGACGGGTCCAGCTCTGGAAACACCATATATTTT.

The chain couples TRBV5-4 to TRBJ1-2; D is unclear. This CDR3 has 13 residues. The V end was cut by 0 bases, the J end by 5 bases, with 8 bases between. Looked up from germline, CDR1 is SGHNT and CDR2 is YYREEE (reference sequence). This chain's CDR3 is CASSLGAEYGYTF. The CDR3 DNA is TGTGCCAGCAGCTTGGGGGCGGAGTATGGCTACACCTTC.

The chain links TRBV5-5 to TRBJ1-6; D gene ambiguous. Germline assignment: CDR1 SGHKS and CDR2 YYEKEE (reference sequence). V lost 5 bases and J 10 bases, leaving 10 bases between the germline ends. The CDR3 sequence is 12 residues long. The CDR3, as DNA: TGTGCCAGCAGTTTAGATTGGTCACCCCTCCACTTT. Protein sequence: CASSLDWSPLHF.

The chain has TRBV7-9 and TRBJ1-1; D is ambiguous. The CDR3 has 13 amino acids. Germline V gene data show CDR1 as SEHNR and CDR2 as FQNEAQ (reference sequence). V was cut by 7 bases and J by 5 bases, with 14 bases left in between. Here the CDR3 DNA reads TGTGCCAGCAAGGAACGGGATTGGACTGAAGCTTTCTTT. Translating gives CASKERDWTEAFF.

V and J are TRBV11-2 and TRBJ1-2, with unresolved D. V lost 5 bases, J lost 4 bases, and 11 bases lay in between. Germline values: CDR1 SGHAT, CDR2 FQNNGV. CDR3 length: 13 residues. CDR3 nucleotides: TGTGCCAGCAGCAAGAGCCATACCTATGGCTACACCTTC. It codes for CASSKSHTYGYTF.

CDR3 loop: CASRRTVQETQYF. CDR3 in DNA: TGTGCCAGCAGGCGGACAGTTCAAGAGACCCAGTACTTC. The V gene is TRBV6-5, the J gene TRBJ2-5; weak D call: TRBD1 (6 bases). The germline V and J ends were trimmed by 6 bases and 2 bases, with 10 bases remaining between them. The CDR3 is made up of 13 amino acids. Germline-derived CDR1 and CDR2 are MNHEY and SVGAGI.

The chain carries TRBV7-8 and TRBJ1-5, with 10 bases aligning to TRBD1. The CDR3 runs to 19 residues. Germline V gene data show CDR1 as SGHVS and CDR2 as FQNEAQ. Unmatched junction bases numbered 18, after V lost 3 bases and J lost 7 bases. The CDR3 region has the DNA TGTGCCAGCAGCTTTCGACCCGGGACAGGGGAAGGTGTTGGGCAGCCCCAGCATTTT. Its translation: CASSFRPGTGEGVGQPQHF.

The V gene is TRBV5-1, the J gene TRBJ2-3; TRBD2 might be the D (5 bases). The CDR3 consists of 16 residues. V lost 0 bases and J 0 bases, leaving 11 bases between the germline ends. Germline V gene data show CDR1 as SGHRS and CDR2 as YFSETQ. The CDR3 nucleotides read TGCGCCAGCAGCTTGGTGCCCCGGGGTAGCACAGATACGCAGTATTTT. Encoded protein: CASSLVPRGSTDTQYF.

This chain joins TRBV18 and TRBJ1-1; 7 bases map to TRBD1. After removal of 4 bases from V and 8 bases from J, the junction contained 13 bases not matched to a gene. Germline lookup yields CDR1 KGHSH and CDR2 LQKENI. The CDR3 has 15 residues. DNA of the CDR3: TGTGCCAGCTCACGCCAACGAGGACAGGCGGAGGAAGCTTTCTTT. It yields the protein CASSRQRGQAEEAFF.

This clone came up once. The chain couples TRBV7-6 to TRBJ2-5; 9 bases map to TRBD2. Germline loops: CDR1 SGHVS, CDR2 FNYEAQ. With V trimmed by 4 bases and J by 9 bases, 12 bases remained unmatched. The CDR3 is 15 amino acids. The CDR3 sequence is CASSSGTSTIVAQYF. The CDR3 DNA reads TGTGCCAGCAGCTCCGGGACTAGCACCATTGTGGCCCAGTACTTC.

The rearrangement links TRBV19 to TRBJ1-5; no clear D. In germline, CDR1 is LNHDA, CDR2 SQIVND (reference sequence). The CDR3 loop spans 13 amino acids. The V end lost 4 bases, the J end lost 5 bases, and 9 bases lay between the germline ends. The CDR3 DNA reads as TGTGCCAGTAGTAGCCGGGAGGATCAGCCCCAGCATTTT. Translated, it gives CASSSREDQPQHF.